These 17 T cell receptor beta chains share one sample of origin, sequenced in a study of shared clonotypes between healthy human individuals. TCRdb's table, derived via immunoSEQ multiplex PCR, lists solely in-frame clones and lacks some. The top ten clones hold around 10% of a sample with about 230,000 clones, about 65% of them seen once. Material: memory CD4+ T cells sorted from blood. Subset indicated: CD45RA-negative fraction. These receptors originate from a man in his thirties or forties in good health.

This clone was recorded once. This rearrangement joins TRBV5-4 to TRBJ2-3; 11 nucleotides align to TRBD1. Per germline, CDR1 SGHNT and CDR2 YYREEE (reference sequence). Trimming at V came to 5 bases and at J to 7 bases, leaving 6 bases not matched to a gene. This CDR3 has 14 residues. DNA of the CDR3: TGTGCCAGCAGTGGTGGACAGGGGGCGAATACGCAGTATTTT. Its translation is CASSGGQGANTQYF. The whole variable domain, remainder taken from reference TRBV5-4 and TRBJ2-3, is ETGVTQSPTHLIKTRGQQVTLRCSSQSGHNTVSWYQQALGQGPQFIFQYYREEENGRGNFPPRFSGLQFPNYSSELNVNALELDDSALYLCASSGGQGANTQYFGPGTRLTVL.

This clone was detected only a few times. This sequence joins TRBV29-1 and TRBJ1-5, with TRBD1 as a possible D gene (6 bases). Germline V gives CDR1 SQVTM, CDR2 ANQGSEA. The CDR3 consists of 14 residues. Trimming removed 6 bases from V and 0 bases from J, with 12 bases in between. CDR3 residues: CSVAQGASNQPQHF. The CDR3 DNA follows: TGCAGCGTGGCACAGGGAGCTAGCAATCAGCCCCAGCATTTT.

The V call is TRBV7-9, the J call TRBJ1-2; D not certain. Trimming left V 2 bases short and J 0 bases short, with 7 bases between. CDR1 and CDR2 from the germline V gene are SEHNR and FQNEAQ (reference sequence). The CDR3 length is 14 residues. CDR3 residues: CASSLRFPNYGYTF. CDR3 coding DNA: TGTGCCAGCAGCTTAAGGTTCCCTAACTATGGCTACACCTTC.

This clone was counted only a few times. The chain has TRBV15 and TRBJ1-5; a possible D gene is TRBD1 (5 bases). Trimming removed 0 bases from V and 11 bases from J, with 14 bases in between. Germline V gene lookup returns CDR1 LNHNV and CDR2 YYDKDF (reference sequence). The CDR3 is 14 residues long. The CDR3 DNA reads TGTGCCACCAGCAGAGATCGGGGCCTTGGAGCCCAGCATTTT. Translation: CATSRDRGLGAQHF.

The J gene is TRBJ2-5, the V gene TRBV18; 7 bases are a match to TRBD1. Germline trimming cut 0 bases from V and 1 base from J; bases unmatched to any gene: 2. Germline CDR1 reads KGHSH; CDR2 reads LQKENI. The CDR3 runs to 15 residues. The CDR3 region is CASSPPGTAQETQYF. Here the CDR3 DNA reads TGTGCCAGCTCACCACCCGGGACAGCCCAAGAGACCCAGTACTTC. Complete variable domain (other parts from reference TRBV18 and TRBJ2-5): NAGVMQNPRHLVRRRGQEARLRCSPMKGHSHVYWYRQLPEEGLKFMVYLQKENIIDESGMPKERFSAEFPKEGPSILRIQQVVRGDSAAYFCASSPPGTAQETQYFGPGTRLLVL.

The chain recombines TRBV28 with TRBJ2-1, with 8 bases fitting TRBD2. Germline trimming cut 6 bases from V and 10 bases from J; bases unmatched to any gene: 11. CDR1 MDHEN and CDR2 SYDVKM come from the germline V gene. CDR3 length: 14 residues. CDR3 amino acids: CASRVTGGRGEQFF. In DNA form, the CDR3 reads TGTGCCAGCAGGGTTACGGGAGGGAGAGGAGAGCAGTTCTTC.

This chain joins TRBV19 and TRBJ2-3; D gene ambiguous. Germline values: CDR1 LNHDA, CDR2 SQIVND (reference sequence). This CDR3 comprises 14 residues. Deletions cut 3 bases from V and 2 bases from J, with 9 bases between. The CDR3 region has the DNA TGTGCCAGTAGTATTTCCGTCACCACAGATACGCAGTATTTT. Residues: CASSISVTTDTQYF.

This CDR3 reads CASSRAPPGELFF. In DNA, the CDR3 is TGTGCCAGCAGCCGTGCCCCCCCCGGGGAGCTGTTTTTT. V and J are TRBV5-6 and TRBJ2-2; D not certain. CDR1 SGHDT and CDR2 YYEEEE come from the germline V gene. Trimming took 4 bases from V and 6 from J, leaving 10 bases between them. This CDR3 has 13 amino acids.

This clone was seen once. CDR3 sequence reads: CASRMDRVQGYTF. The CDR3 DNA reads TGTGCCAGCAGAATGGACAGGGTCCAAGGCTACACCTTC. The chain combines TRBV7-2 with TRBJ1-2, with TRBD1 identical over 8 bases. V dropped 6 bases and J dropped 8; count of bases not matched to a gene: 8. The CDR3 runs to 13 residues. Germline CDR1 SGHTA, CDR2 FQGNSA.

The chain employs TRBV5-1 and TRBJ2-7; D gene uncertain. Germline values: CDR1 SGHRS, CDR2 YFSETQ. V lost 7 bases, J lost 0 bases, and 8 bases lay in between. CDR3 length: 12 amino acids. CDR3 nucleotide sequence: TGCGCCAGCCGCGACGGCTCCTACGAGCAGTACTTC. As protein: CASRDGSYEQYF.

V usage is TRBV5-4 and J usage is TRBJ1-1; 9 bases map to TRBD1. Germline trimming cut 0 bases from V and 1 base from J; bases unmatched to any gene: 7. The CDR3 is made up of 17 amino acids. In germline, CDR1 is SGHNT, CDR2 YYREEE (reference sequence). Written as DNA, the CDR3 is TGTGCCAGCAGCTTGGCCAAGAACAGGGGGCGGAACACTGAAGCTTTCTTT. Its protein is CASSLAKNRGRNTEAFF. Together with reference TRBV5-4 and TRBJ1-1, the CDR3 gives the full variable domain: ETGVTQSPTHLIKTRGQQVTLRCSSQSGHNTVSWYQQALGQGPQFIFQYYREEENGRGNFPPRFSGLQFPNYSSELNVNALELDDSALYLCASSLAKNRGRNTEAFFGQGTRLTVV.

The rearrangement uses TRBV19 and TRBJ2-7; 8 bases match TRBD1. V shed 0 bases and J 1 base; nucleotides not matched to a gene: 5. Germline V gene data show CDR1 as LNHDA and CDR2 as SQIVND (reference sequence). The CDR3 extends over 16 amino acids. The CDR3 region is CASSIDGQGASYEQYF. For the CDR3, the DNA is TGTGCCAGTAGTATAGATGGGCAGGGGGCATCCTACGAGCAGTACTTC. The whole variable domain, remainder taken from reference TRBV19 and TRBJ2-7, is DGGITQSPKYLFRKEGQNVTLSCEQNLNHDAMYWYRQDPGQGLRLIYYSQIVNDFQKGDIAEGYSVSREKKESFPLTVTSAQKNPTAFYLCASSIDGQGASYEQYFGPGTRLTVT.

The V gene is TRBV20-1, the J gene TRBJ2-5; D remains ambiguous. Germline values: CDR1 DFQATT, CDR2 SNEGSKA (reference sequence). V lost 1 base to trimming and J lost 5 bases, with 5 bases between them. This CDR3 comprises 11 residues. CDR3: CSARGMETQYF. In DNA, the CDR3 is TGCAGTGCTAGAGGGATGGAGACCCAGTACTTC.

The chain links TRBV4-1 to TRBJ2-2; D is ambiguous. V was clipped by 3 bases and J by 3 bases, with 14 bases between them. Germline CDR1 MGHRA, CDR2 YSYEKL. The CDR3 consists of 16 residues. This CDR3 reads CASSQKHKSDTGELFF. The DNA for the CDR3 is TGCGCCAGCAGCCAGAAGCATAAGTCGGACACCGGGGAGCTGTTTTTT.

This chain uses TRBV5-1 with TRBJ1-4, with a possible D match to TRBD1 (5 bases). The germline gives CDR1 SGHRS, CDR2 YFSETQ. This CDR3 contains 16 residues. V was shortened by 4 bases and J by 3 bases, with 16 bases between the two germline ends. In nucleotides, the CDR3 is TGCGCCAGCAGCGTCGTATCGGGACTTTCTAATGAAAAACTGTTTTTT. It specifies CASSVVSGLSNEKLFF.

J is TRBJ2-7 and V is TRBV21-1. TRBV21-1 is recorded as a pseudogene. This CDR3 is 14 amino acids long. CDR3 residues: CASSTSRTPYEQYF. The CDR3 nucleotides read TGTGCCAGCAGCACCAGCCGAACCCCCTACGAGCAGTACTTC.

The V and J genes are TRBV28 and TRBJ1-1; D is unresolved. V lost 0 bases to trimming and J lost 11 bases, with 7 bases between them. Germline loops: CDR1 MDHEN, CDR2 SYDVKM. This CDR3 spans 11 amino acids. The CDR3, as DNA: TGTGCCAGCAGTTTATGGTCGCAGGCTTTCTTT. It codes for CASSLWSQAFF. Combining the CDR3 with reference TRBV28 and TRBJ1-1 gives the whole variable domain DVKVTQSSRYLVKRTGEKVFLECVQDMDHENMFWYRQDPGLGLRLIYFSYDVKMKEKGDIPEGYSVSREKKERFSLILESASTNQTSMYLCASSLWSQAFFGQGTRLTVV.